This entry is about one T cell receptor beta chain. What it binds is not known. Germline values: CDR1 SEHNR, CDR2 FQNEAQ (reference sequence). This CDR3 spans 13 amino acids. The V end lost 5 bases, the J end lost 5 bases, and 12 bases lay between the germline ends. These data originate in a study of T cell responses to AZD1222 COVID-19 vaccine. Study-wide background: Pooled samples include second doses given at about 4 or 12 weeks. Study results and caveats: Most donors were white British, females outnumbered males, and clonal diversity was possibly underestimated. Reportedly, nearly half of unique spike TCRs recognized epitopes outside B.1.351/B.1.1.7 mutations.

Clones were read by immunoSEQ multiplex PCR, and TCRdb kept only the in-frame ones, dropping some. The profile shows 180,000 or so clones, around 94% of them singletons. The gene calls are TRBV7-9 and TRBJ1-2; D gene unclear. Sequenced here: peripheral blood, sampled on day 0 of AZD1222 vaccination. The clonotype originates from an adult in good health. CDR3 amino acids: CASSQDGEYGYTF. DNA for the CDR3: TGTGCCAGCAGCCAGGACGGGGAATATGGCTACACCTTC.